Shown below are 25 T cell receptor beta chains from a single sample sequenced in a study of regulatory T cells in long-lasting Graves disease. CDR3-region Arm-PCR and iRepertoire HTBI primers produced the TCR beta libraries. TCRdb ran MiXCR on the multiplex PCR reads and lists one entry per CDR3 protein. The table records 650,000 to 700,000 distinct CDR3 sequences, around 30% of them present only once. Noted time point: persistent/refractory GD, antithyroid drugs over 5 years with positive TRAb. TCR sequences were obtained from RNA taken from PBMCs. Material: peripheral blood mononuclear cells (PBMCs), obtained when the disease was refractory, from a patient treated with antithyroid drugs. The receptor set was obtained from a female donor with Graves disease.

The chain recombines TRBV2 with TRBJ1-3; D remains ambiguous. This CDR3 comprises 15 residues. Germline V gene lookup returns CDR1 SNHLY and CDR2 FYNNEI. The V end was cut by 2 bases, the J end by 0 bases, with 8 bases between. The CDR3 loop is CASSENPNSGNTIYF. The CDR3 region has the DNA TGTGCCAGCAGTGAAAACCCTAACTCTGGAAACACCATATATTTT.

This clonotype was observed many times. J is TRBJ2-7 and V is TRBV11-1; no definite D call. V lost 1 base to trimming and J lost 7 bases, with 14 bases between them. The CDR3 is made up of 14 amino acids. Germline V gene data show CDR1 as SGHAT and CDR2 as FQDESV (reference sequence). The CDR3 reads CASSLGGVLREQYF. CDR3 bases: TGTGCCAGCAGCTTAGGCGGAGTGCTGCGGGAGCAGTACTTC.

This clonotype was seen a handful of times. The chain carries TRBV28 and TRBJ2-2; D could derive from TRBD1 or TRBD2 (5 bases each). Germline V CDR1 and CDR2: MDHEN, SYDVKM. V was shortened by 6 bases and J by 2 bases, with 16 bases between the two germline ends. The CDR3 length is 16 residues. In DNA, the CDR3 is TGTGCCAGCAGCCAAGGGACCGAGCTAAACACCGGGGAGCTGTTTTTT. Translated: CASSQGTELNTGELFF.

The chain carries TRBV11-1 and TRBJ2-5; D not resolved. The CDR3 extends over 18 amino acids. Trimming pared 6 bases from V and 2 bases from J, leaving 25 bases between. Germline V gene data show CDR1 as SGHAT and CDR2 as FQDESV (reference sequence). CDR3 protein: CASSRVPPGRNTQETQYF. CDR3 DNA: TGTGCCAGCAGTCGAGTCCCCCCTGGCCGGAACACTCAAGAGACCCAGTACTTC.

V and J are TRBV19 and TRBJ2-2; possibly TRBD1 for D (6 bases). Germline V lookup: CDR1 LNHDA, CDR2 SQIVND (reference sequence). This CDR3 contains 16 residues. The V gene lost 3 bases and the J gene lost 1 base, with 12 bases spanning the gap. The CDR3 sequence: CASSIGPGQNTGELFF. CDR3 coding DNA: TGTGCCAGTAGTATCGGACCGGGACAGAACACCGGGGAGCTGTTTTTT. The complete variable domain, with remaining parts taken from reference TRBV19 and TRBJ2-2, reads DGGITQSPKYLFRKEGQNVTLSCEQNLNHDAMYWYRQDPGQGLRLIYYSQIVNDFQKGDIAEGYSVSREKKESFPLTVTSAQKNPTAFYLCASSIGPGQNTGELFFGEGSRLTVL.

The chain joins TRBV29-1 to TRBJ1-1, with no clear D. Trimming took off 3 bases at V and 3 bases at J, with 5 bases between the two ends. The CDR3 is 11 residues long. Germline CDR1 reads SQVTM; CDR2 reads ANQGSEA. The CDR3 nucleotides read TGCAGCGTTGACTTCCACACTGAAGCTTTCTTT. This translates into CSVDFHTEAFF.

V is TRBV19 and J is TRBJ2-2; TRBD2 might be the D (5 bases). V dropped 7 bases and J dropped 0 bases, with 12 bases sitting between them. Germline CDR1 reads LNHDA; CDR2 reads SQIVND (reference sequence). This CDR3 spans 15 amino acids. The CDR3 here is CASNRPGTNTGELFF. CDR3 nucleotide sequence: TGTGCCAGTAACCGACCGGGAACGAACACCGGGGAGCTGTTTTTT. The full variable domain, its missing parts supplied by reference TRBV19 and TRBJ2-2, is DGGITQSPKYLFRKEGQNVTLSCEQNLNHDAMYWYRQDPGQGLRLIYYSQIVNDFQKGDIAEGYSVSREKKESFPLTVTSAQKNPTAFYLCASNRPGTNTGELFFGEGSRLTVL.

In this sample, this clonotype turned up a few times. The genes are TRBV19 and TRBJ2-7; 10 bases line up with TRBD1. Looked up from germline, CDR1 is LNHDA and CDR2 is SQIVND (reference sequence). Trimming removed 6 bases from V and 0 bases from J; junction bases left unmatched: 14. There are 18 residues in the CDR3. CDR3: CASSSGGDRGPSSYEQYF. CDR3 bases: TGTGCCAGTAGCTCTGGGGGGGACAGGGGCCCAAGCTCCTACGAGCAGTACTTC.

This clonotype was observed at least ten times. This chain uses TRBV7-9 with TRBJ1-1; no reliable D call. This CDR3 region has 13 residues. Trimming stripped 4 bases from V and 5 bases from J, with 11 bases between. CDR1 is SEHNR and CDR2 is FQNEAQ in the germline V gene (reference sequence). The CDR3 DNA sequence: TGTGCCAGCAGCTCCCGCCGTGGAACTGAAGCTTTCTTT. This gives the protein CASSSRRGTEAFF.

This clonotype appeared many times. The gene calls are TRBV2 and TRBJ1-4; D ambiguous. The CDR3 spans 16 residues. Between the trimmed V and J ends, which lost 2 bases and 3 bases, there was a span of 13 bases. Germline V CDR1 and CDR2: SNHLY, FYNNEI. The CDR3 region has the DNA TGTGCCAGCAGTGAACAAGGGCTGGCAGCTAATGAAAAACTGTTTTTT. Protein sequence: CASSEQGLAANEKLFF.

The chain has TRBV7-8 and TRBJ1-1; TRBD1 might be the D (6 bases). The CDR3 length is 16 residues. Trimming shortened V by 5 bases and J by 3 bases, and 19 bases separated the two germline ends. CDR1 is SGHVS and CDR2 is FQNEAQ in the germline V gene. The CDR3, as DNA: TGTGCCAGCAGCCCCCTGATTGTGGGACAAGACACTGAAGCTTTCTTT. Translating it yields CASSPLIVGQDTEAFF.

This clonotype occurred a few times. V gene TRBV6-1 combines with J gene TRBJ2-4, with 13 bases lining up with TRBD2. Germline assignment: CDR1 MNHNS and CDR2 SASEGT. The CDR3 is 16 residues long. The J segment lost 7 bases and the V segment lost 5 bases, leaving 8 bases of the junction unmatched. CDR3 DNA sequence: TGTGCCAGCAGTAGCACCGGGACTAGCGGGATCAACATTCAGTACTTC. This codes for CASSSTGTSGINIQYF.

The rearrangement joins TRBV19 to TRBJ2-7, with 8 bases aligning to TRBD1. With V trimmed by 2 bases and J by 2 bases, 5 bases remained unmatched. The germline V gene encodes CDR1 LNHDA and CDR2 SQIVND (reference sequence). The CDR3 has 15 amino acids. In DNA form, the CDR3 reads TGTGCCAGTAGTATACACGGACAGGGAACCTACGAGCAGTACTTC. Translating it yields CASSIHGQGTYEQYF.

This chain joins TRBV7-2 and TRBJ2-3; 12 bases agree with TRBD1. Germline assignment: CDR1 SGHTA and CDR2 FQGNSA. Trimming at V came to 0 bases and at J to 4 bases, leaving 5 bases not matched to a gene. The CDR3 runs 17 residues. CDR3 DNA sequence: TGTGCCAGCAGCTTAGCGGGACAGGGGGCGCGGGCAGATACGCAGTATTTT. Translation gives CASSLAGQGARADTQYF. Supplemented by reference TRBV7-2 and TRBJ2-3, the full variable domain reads GAGVSQSPSNKVTEKGKDVELRCDPISGHTALYWYRQSLGQGLEFLIYFQGNSAPDKSGLPSDRFSAERTGGSVSTLTIQRTQQEDSAVYLCASSLAGQGARADTQYFGPGTRLTVL.

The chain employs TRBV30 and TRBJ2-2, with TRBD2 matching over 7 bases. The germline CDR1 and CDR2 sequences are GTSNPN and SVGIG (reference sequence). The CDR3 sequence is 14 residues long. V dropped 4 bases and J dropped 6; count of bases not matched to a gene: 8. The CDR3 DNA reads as TGTGCCTGGAAAGGCGGGAGAGGCCCCGGGGAGCTGTTTTTT. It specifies CAWKGGRGPGELFF.

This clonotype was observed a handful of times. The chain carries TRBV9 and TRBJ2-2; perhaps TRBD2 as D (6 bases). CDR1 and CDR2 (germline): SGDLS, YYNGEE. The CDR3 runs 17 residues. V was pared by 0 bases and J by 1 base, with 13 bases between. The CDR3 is CASSVDFRGMNTGELFF. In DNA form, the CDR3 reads TGTGCCAGCAGCGTAGATTTTCGCGGGATGAACACCGGGGAGCTGTTTTTT.

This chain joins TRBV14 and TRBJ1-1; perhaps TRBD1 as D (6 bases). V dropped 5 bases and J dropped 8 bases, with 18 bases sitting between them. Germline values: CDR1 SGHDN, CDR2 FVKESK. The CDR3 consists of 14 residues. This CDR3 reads CASSDRRQDREAFF. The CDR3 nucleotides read TGTGCCAGCAGCGATCGCCGACAGGATAGAGAAGCTTTCTTT. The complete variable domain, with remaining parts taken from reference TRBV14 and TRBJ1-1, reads EAGVTQFPSHSVIEKGQTVTLRCDPISGHDNLYWYRRVMGKEIKFLLHFVKESKQDESGMPNNRFLAERTGGTYSTLKVQPAELEDSGVYFCASSDRRQDREAFFGQGTRLTVV.

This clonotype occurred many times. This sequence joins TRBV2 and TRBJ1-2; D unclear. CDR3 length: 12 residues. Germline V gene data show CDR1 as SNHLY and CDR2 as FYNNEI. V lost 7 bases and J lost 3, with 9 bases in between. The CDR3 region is CASKAQYYGYTF. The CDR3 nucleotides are TGTGCCAGCAAGGCCCAGTACTATGGCTACACCTTC.

CDR3 sequence reads: CATSEPTGTGNEKLFF. The CDR3 DNA follows: TGTGCCACCAGTGAACCTACCGGGACAGGGAATGAAAAACTGTTTTTT. This chain uses TRBV24-1 with TRBJ1-4, with 9 bases lining up with TRBD1. CDR3 length equals 16 residues. V shed 4 bases, J shed 5 bases, and the junction held 7 bases outside the gene matches. Germline V CDR1 and CDR2: KGHDR, SFDVKD.

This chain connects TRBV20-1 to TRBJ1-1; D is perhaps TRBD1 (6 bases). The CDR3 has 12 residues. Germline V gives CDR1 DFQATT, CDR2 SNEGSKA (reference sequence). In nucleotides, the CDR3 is TGCAGCGTTGAAAAAAGGGGGGGTGAAGCTTTCTTT. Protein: CSVEKRGGEAFF.

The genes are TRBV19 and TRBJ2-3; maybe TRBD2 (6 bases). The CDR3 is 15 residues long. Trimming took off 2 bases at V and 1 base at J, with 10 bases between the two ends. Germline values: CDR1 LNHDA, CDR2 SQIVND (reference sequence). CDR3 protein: CASSIPGRGTDTQYF. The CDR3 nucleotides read TGTGCCAGTAGTATACCCGGGAGAGGCACAGATACGCAGTATTTT.

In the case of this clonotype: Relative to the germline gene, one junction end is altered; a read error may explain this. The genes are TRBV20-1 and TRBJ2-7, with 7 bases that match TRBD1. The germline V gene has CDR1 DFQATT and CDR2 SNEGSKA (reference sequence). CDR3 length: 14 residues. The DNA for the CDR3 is TGCAGTGCTAGAGATGCCGACAGGGTCCACGAGCAGCACTTC. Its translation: CSARDADRVHEQHF.

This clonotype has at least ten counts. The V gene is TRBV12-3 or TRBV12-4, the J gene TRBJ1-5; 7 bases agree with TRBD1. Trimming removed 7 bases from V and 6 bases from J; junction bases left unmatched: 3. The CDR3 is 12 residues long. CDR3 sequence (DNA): TGTGCCAGCACAGGGGGGGGTCAGCCCCAGCATTTT. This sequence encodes CASTGGGQPQHF.

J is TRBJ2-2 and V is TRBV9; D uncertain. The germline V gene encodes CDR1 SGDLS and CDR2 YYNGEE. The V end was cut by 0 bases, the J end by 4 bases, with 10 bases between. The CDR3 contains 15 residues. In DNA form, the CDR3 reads TGTGCCAGCAGCGTAGATCCTGGGGTCACCGGGGAGCTGTTTTTT. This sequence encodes CASSVDPGVTGELFF.

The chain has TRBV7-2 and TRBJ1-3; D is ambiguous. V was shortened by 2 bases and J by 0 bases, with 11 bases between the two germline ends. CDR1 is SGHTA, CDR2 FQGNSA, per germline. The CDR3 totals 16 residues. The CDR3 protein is CASSLSGRNSGNTIYF. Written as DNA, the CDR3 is TGTGCCAGCAGCTTATCAGGCAGAAACTCTGGAAACACCATATATTTT.